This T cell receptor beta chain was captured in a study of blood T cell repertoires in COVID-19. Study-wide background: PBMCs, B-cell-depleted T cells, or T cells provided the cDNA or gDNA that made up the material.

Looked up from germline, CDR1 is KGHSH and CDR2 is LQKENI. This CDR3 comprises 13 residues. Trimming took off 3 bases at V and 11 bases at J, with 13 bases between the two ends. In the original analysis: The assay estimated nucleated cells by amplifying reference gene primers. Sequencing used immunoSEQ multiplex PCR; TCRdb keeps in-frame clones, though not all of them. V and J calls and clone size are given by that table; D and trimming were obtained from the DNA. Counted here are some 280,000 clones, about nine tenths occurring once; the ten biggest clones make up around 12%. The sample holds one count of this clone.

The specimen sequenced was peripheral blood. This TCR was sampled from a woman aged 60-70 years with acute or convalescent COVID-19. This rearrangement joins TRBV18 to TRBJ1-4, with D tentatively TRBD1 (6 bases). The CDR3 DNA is TGTGCCAGCTCACCTGCAGGGGACGACAAACTGTTTTTT. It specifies CASSPAGDDKLFF.